This entry concerns a single T cell receptor (beta chain). Described time point: newly diagnosed GD, antithyroid drugs for less than 3 months. The TCR library was prepared using RNA isolated from PBMCs. Researchers made TCR beta libraries by using iRepertoire HTBI primers and running Arm-PCR on CDR3 regions. TCRdb recomputed calls from the multiplex PCR reads with MiXCR, one row per CDR3 protein. The sample lists 680,000 or so distinct CDR3 sequences, roughly 15% occurring once. This sample was included in a study of regulatory T cells in long-lasting Graves disease. The CDR3 is 14 amino acids. CDR1 MNHNS and CDR2 SASEGT come from the germline V gene. The ends lost 7 bases at V and 8 bases at J; junction bases unmatched: 10. These data were also reused for a study on T cells in Graves' hyperthyroidism and ophthalmopathy.

The source is a woman under 40 with Graves disease. This material consisted of peripheral blood mononuclear cells (PBMCs), taken at new diagnosis, from a patient treated with antithyroid drugs. The rearrangement uses TRBV6-1 and TRBJ1-2; 10 bases match TRBD1. Written as DNA, the CDR3 is TGTGCCAGCATCATAAGAGGGACAGGGGTCGGCTACACCTTC. This encodes CASIIRGTGVGYTF.